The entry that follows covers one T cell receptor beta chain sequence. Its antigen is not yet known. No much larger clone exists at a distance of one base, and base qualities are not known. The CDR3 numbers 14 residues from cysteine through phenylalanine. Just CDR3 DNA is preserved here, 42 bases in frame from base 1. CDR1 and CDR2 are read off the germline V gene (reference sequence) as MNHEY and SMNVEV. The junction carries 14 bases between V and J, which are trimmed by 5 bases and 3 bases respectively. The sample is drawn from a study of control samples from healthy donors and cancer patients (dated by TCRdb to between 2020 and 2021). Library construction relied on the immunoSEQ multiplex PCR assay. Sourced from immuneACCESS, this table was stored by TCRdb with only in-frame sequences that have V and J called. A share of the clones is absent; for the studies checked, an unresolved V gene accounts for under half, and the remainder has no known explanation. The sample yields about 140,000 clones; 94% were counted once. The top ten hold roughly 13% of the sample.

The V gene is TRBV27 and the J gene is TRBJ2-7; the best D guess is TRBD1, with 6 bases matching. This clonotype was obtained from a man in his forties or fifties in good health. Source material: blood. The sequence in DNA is TGTGCCAGCAGTAGACAGGTGGGCTTCTACGAGCAGTACTTC. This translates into CASSRQVGFYEQYF.